These 21 T cell receptor beta chains originate from one sample sequenced in a study of OX40 agonist ivuxolimab in advanced cancers. Libraries were prepared through the immunoSEQ multiplex PCR assay. Held by TCRdb, this immuneACCESS table contains in-frame sequences only and omits some clones. Under half of the omission traces to an unresolved V gene where checked; the cause of the rest is unknown. The sample table holds roughly 49,000 clones, of which 80% to 90% were seen once. The ten largest make up around half of the sample. The starting material was CD4+ or CD8+ T cells sorted from blood, obtained in a trial of the OX40 agonist ivuxolimab. These receptors all come from an adult with an advanced solid tumor such as melanoma, head and neck, liver or kidney cancer.

The chain links TRBV11-1 to TRBJ2-2, with 11 bases lining up with TRBD2. The germline CDR1 and CDR2 sequences are SGHAT and FQDESV (reference sequence). This CDR3 is 15 amino acids long. V shed 5 bases and J 4 bases; nucleotides not matched to a gene: 3. The CDR3 sequence is CASSHLAGGTGELFF. Here the CDR3 DNA reads TGTGCCAGCAGCCATCTAGCGGGGGGCACCGGGGAGCTGTTTTTT.

The chain employs TRBV11-3 and TRBJ2-7; the match to TRBD2 covers 7 bases. The CDR3 covers 15 residues. The ends lost 5 bases at V and 2 bases at J; junction bases unmatched: 9. Germline V lookup: CDR1 SGHNT, CDR2 YENEEA. Here the CDR3 reads CASSLWEGRAYEQYF. The CDR3 DNA reads TGTGCCAGCAGCCTATGGGAGGGCCGGGCCTACGAGCAGTACTTC.

V is TRBV4-1 and J is TRBJ2-1; TRBD1 matches at 10 bases. Germline V CDR1 and CDR2: MGHRA, YSYEKL. This CDR3 comprises 15 residues. V lost 4 bases, J lost 8 bases, and 8 bases stayed unmatched. The CDR3 bases are TGCGCCAGCAGCCTCGGGACAGGGGACTGGGATGAGCAGTTCTTC. Amino acid sequence: CASSLGTGDWDEQFF.

This chain joins TRBV7-9 and TRBJ2-5; D perhaps matches TRBD1 (5 bases). The CDR3 covers 12 residues. Per the germline V gene, CDR1 is SEHNR and CDR2 is FQNEAQ (reference sequence). The germline V and J ends were trimmed by 7 bases and 5 bases, with 11 bases remaining between them. The CDR3 here is CASNQGSETQYF. The CDR3 DNA is TGTGCCAGCAACCAGGGTAGCGAGACCCAGTACTTC.

This clone was recorded only once. This chain links TRBV10-3 with TRBJ2-5, with 8 bases fitting TRBD1. CDR1 ENHRY and CDR2 SYGVKD come from the germline V gene. The CDR3 consists of 14 residues. V was clipped by 0 bases and J by 3 bases; unmatched bases: 0. CDR3: CAISESTGEETQYF. CDR3 coding DNA: TGTGCCATCAGTGAGTCGACAGGGGAAGAGACCCAGTACTTC.

The chain combines TRBV11-3 with TRBJ2-5; 11 bases are shared with TRBD2. The last part of the DNA fits TRBJ2-7 better; the J call may be wrong. This CDR3 comprises 15 residues. In germline, CDR1 is SGHNT, CDR2 YENEEA. The CDR3 DNA reads TGTGCCAGCACTCGCGAGGGGACTAGCGGTACCGAGCAGTACTTC. As protein: CASTREGTSGTEQYF.

This clone was recorded a few times. The same CDR3 is also encoded by other DNA sequences in this sample. CDR3 residues: CASSPPSSYEQYF. CDR3 DNA sequence: TGTGCCAGCTCACCACCGAGCTCCTACGAGCAGTACTTC. The genes are TRBV18 and TRBJ2-7; D gene ambiguous. The germline CDR1 and CDR2 sequences are KGHSH and LQKENI. V was clipped by 0 bases and J by 0 bases, with 3 bases between them. This CDR3 comprises 13 residues.

The chain joins TRBV4-3 to TRBJ2-3; perhaps TRBD1 as D (6 bases). Germline values: CDR1 LGHNA, CDR2 YSLEER. The CDR3 length is 17 residues. Deletions cut 4 bases from V and 3 bases from J, with 20 bases between. CDR3 residues: CASSPFIPGAGTDTQYF. CDR3 bases: TGCGCCAGCAGCCCCTTTATTCCAGGGGCTGGGACAGATACGCAGTATTTT.

The DNA of the CDR3 is TGTGCCAGCAGCTTAGGACTGAGCAAGACCCAGTACTTC. Residues: CASSLGLSKTQYF. The rearrangement links TRBV7-8 to TRBJ2-5; D gene unclear. CDR3 size: 13 residues. Between the trimmed V and J ends, which lost 1 base and 6 bases, there was a span of 9 bases. CDR1 and CDR2 from the germline V gene are SGHVS and FQNEAQ.

The rearrangement uses TRBV6-5 and TRBJ1-5; maybe TRBD1 (5 bases). The CDR3 is 13 residues long. V shed 6 bases and J shed 5 bases, with 11 bases lying between them. In germline, CDR1 is MNHEY, CDR2 SVGAGI. The DNA of the CDR3 is TGTGCCAGCAGGGGGGTGGGGGATCAGCCCCAGCATTTT. Protein product: CASRGVGDQPQHF.

The chain combines TRBV6-5 with TRBJ2-7; tentative D call: TRBD2 (6 bases). From germline, CDR1 is MNHEY and CDR2 SVGAGI. The V gene lost 5 bases and the J gene lost 9 bases, with 11 bases spanning the gap. The CDR3 is made up of 11 amino acids. CDR3 DNA: TGTGCCAGCAGTGGCGGGACTCCGCAGTACTTC. Protein: CASSGGTPQYF.

The chain employs TRBV18 and TRBJ1-3; D is uncertain. V was cut by 0 bases and J by 1 base, with 10 bases left in between. CDR3 length: 16 amino acids. Germline V gene sequence: CDR1 KGHSH, CDR2 LQKENI. The CDR3 nucleotides read TGTGCCAGCTCACCACCGCCACAGATATCTGGAAACACCATATATTTT. Translating gives CASSPPPQISGNTIYF.

This clone was observed once. V and J are TRBV5-5 and TRBJ1-5; D may be TRBD1 (6 bases). The V gene's germline CDR1 is SGHKS and CDR2 YYEKEE (reference sequence). V dropped 0 bases and J dropped 3 bases, with 13 bases sitting between them. CDR3 length: 16 residues. This chain's CDR3 is CASSLALTGVNQPQHF. The CDR3 nucleotides are TGTGCCAGCAGCTTGGCATTGACAGGAGTCAATCAGCCCCAGCATTTT.

The chain combines TRBV28 with TRBJ2-7; no clear D gene. V was trimmed by 3 bases and J by 3 bases, leaving 9 bases between them. In germline, CDR1 is MDHEN, CDR2 SYDVKM. This CDR3 has 13 residues. The CDR3 DNA is TGTGCCAGCAGTTTGACGGACCTCTACGAGCAGTACTTC. This encodes CASSLTDLYEQYF.

DNA for the CDR3: TGTGCCAGCAGCTTAGGGGGGCGTTCACCCCTCCACTTT. This codes for CASSLGGRSPLHF. This chain joins TRBV7-3 and TRBJ1-6; TRBD1 might be the D (6 bases). The CDR3 has 13 amino acids. V lost 2 bases to trimming and J lost 9 bases, with 8 bases between them. Germline V CDR1 and CDR2: SGHTA, FQGTGA. Filled out from reference TRBV7-3 and TRBJ1-6, the complete variable domain reads GAGVSQTPSNKVTEKGKYVELRCDPISGHTALYWYRQSLGQGPEFLIYFQGTGAADDSGLPNDRFFAVRPEGSVSTLKIQRTERGDSAVYLCASSLGGRSPLHFGNGTRLTVT.

The chain combines TRBV5-1 with TRBJ1-3; D is unclear. Germline CDR1 is SGHRS and CDR2 is YFSETQ. The CDR3 has 14 amino acids. V was clipped by 1 base and J by 0 bases, with 5 bases between them. The CDR3 bases are TGCGCCAGCAGCTTGACGATCTCTGGAAACACCATATATTTT. Its translation: CASSLTISGNTIYF.

With respect to this clone: In the same sample, other DNA sequences code for this CDR3. The chain's CDR3 is CASSLGEQGSRGTKLFF. The CDR3 coding sequence is TGTGCCAGCAGCTTAGGGGAACAGGGATCACGCGGAACAAAACTGTTTTTT. The chain recombines TRBV7-9 with TRBJ1-4; TRBD1 is a possible D gene (6 bases). The V end lost 1 base, the J end lost 10 bases, and 22 bases lay between the germline ends. The CDR3 extends over 17 amino acids. CDR1 is SEHNR and CDR2 is FQNEAQ in the germline V gene (reference sequence).

The CDR3 region is CASSQGRGASSYEQYF. In DNA form, the CDR3 reads TGCGCCAGCAGCCAAGGTCGAGGTGCTAGCTCCTACGAGCAGTACTTC. The chain employs TRBV4-1 and TRBJ2-7; the D is unclear. Germline assignment: CDR1 MGHRA and CDR2 YSYEKL. Between the trimmed V and J ends, which lost 1 base and 0 bases, there was a span of 13 bases. CDR3 length: 16 amino acids.

J is TRBJ1-1 and V is TRBV11-3; maybe TRBD1 (5 bases). CDR3 length: 15 residues. Germline CDR1 reads SGHNT; CDR2 reads YENEEA. Trimming took 1 base from V and 2 from J, leaving 11 bases between them. CDR3 region: CASSLGGAVNTEAFF. The DNA of the CDR3 is TGTGCCAGCAGCTTAGGAGGGGCAGTAAACACTGAAGCTTTCTTT.

This clone was seen just once. The chain recombines TRBV10-1 with TRBJ2-5; 8 nucleotides match TRBD1. With 4 bases clipped from V and 5 bases from J, the junction kept 9 bases outside the gene matches. Germline V lookup: CDR1 WNHNN, CDR2 SYGVQD (reference sequence). The CDR3 totals 15 residues. The CDR3 loop is CASSGGRGLGETQYF. DNA of the CDR3: TGCGCCAGCAGTGGGGGCAGGGGGCTGGGGGAGACCCAGTACTTC.

The chain links TRBV5-5 to TRBJ2-6, with 8 bases fitting TRBD2. This CDR3 contains 18 residues. Germline trimming cut 1 base from V and 0 bases from J; bases unmatched to any gene: 6. Germline CDR1 is SGHKS and CDR2 is YYEKEE (reference sequence). CDR3 protein: CASSLSLAGLSGANVLTF. The CDR3 bases are TGTGCCAGCAGCTTGAGTCTAGCGGGTCTCTCTGGGGCCAACGTCCTGACTTTC.